These T cell receptor beta chains were read from a single sample in a study of blood T cells in healthy people across ages. Using its own MiXCR run on the 5' RACE reads, TCRdb lists one record per CDR3 protein. The sample includes 1.4 million or so distinct CDR3 sequences, approximately 43% seen only once; the top ten take under 5%. The specimen sequenced was blood. Receptors originate from a woman younger than 30 in good health. Both conserved end residues are part of each CDR3. The D gene is left open where the match is weak. Some rows mark clone size as missing; the rest say once, few, many or name a class of expanded clone.

J gene: TRBJ1-4
D gene: NA
clone size: NA
V gene: TRBV2
CDR3 DNA: TGTGCCAGCAGGGACGAGGGACATCTGCGAGGAGGTGAAAAACTGTTTTTT
CDR3 protein: CASRDEGHLRGGEKLFF

J gene: TRBJ1-5
D gene: NA
clone size: NA
V gene: TRBV6-2/TRBV6-3
CDR3 DNA: TGTGCCAGCAGCCAAGGAATTGGGCCCCAGCATTTT
CDR3 protein: CASSQGIGPQHF

J gene: TRBJ2-7
D gene: NA
clone size: NA
V gene: TRBV29-1
CDR3 DNA: TGCAGCGTCGCGGGGGGCGGGACAGGAGGAAACCTCTACGAGCAGTACTTC
CDR3 protein: CSVAGGGTGGNLYEQYF

J gene: TRBJ2-1
D gene: NA
clone size: few
V gene: TRBV9
CDR3 DNA: TGTGCCAGCAGCGAGGGCCTTACTAGTTTGGAGCAGTTCTTC
CDR3 protein: CASSEGLTSLEQFF

J gene: TRBJ2-3
D gene: TRBD1
clone size: NA
V gene: TRBV11-2
CDR3 DNA: TGTGCCAGCAGCCCCCCGGACAGGGTTGAGTGGGATACGCGGTATTTT
CDR3 protein: CASSPPDRVEWDTRYF

J gene: TRBJ2-7
D gene: TRBD2
clone size: few
V gene: TRBV20-1
CDR3 DNA: TGCAGTGCTTACCTAGCGGGAGTGTCCTACGAGCAGTACTTC
CDR3 protein: CSAYLAGVSYEQYF

J gene: TRBJ2-3
D gene: NA
clone size: many
V gene: TRBV6-5
CDR3 DNA: TGTGCCAGCAGTCGGGGGTTTACAGATACGCAGTATTTT
CDR3 protein: CASSRGFTDTQYF

J gene: TRBJ2-7
D gene: TRBD2
clone size: NA
V gene: TRBV12-3/TRBV12-4
CDR3 DNA: TGTGCCAGCAGAAAGGCTAGCGGGAGCTACGAGCAGTACTTC
CDR3 protein: CASRKASGSYEQYF

J gene: TRBJ2-1
D gene: NA
clone size: once
V gene: TRBV4-2
CDR3 DNA: TGTGCCAGCAGCCAAGAGGCTAGCAGCGATGAGCAGTTCTTC
CDR3 protein: CASSQEASSDEQFF

J gene: TRBJ1-1
D gene: NA
clone size: few
V gene: TRBV29-1
CDR3 DNA: TGCAGCGTAAACAGGAACACTGAAGCTTTCTTT
CDR3 protein: CSVNRNTEAFF

J gene: TRBJ2-7
D gene: TRBD1
clone size: NA
V gene: TRBV28
CDR3 DNA: TGTGCCAGCAGTTTAGAGTGGGGACAGGGACAGGGGTACGAGCAGTACTTC
CDR3 protein: CASSLEWGQGQGYEQYF

J gene: TRBJ2-3
D gene: NA
clone size: NA
V gene: TRBV5-1
CDR3 DNA: TGCGCCAGCCGGTCTAGCCAGTTCACAGATACGCAGTATTTT
CDR3 protein: CASRSSQFTDTQYF

J gene: TRBJ2-7
D gene: NA
clone size: NA
V gene: TRBV4-3
CDR3 DNA: TGCGCCAGCAGCCAAGATCCGGGGTACGAGCGGTACTTC
CDR3 protein: CASSQDPGYERYF